A selection of T cell receptor beta chains follows, all from one sample in a study of blood T cells in healthy people across ages. TCRdb re-called the 5' RACE reads with MiXCR, one entry per CDR3 protein. The data hold about 970,000 distinct CDR3 sequences, with roughly half observed a single time. Sequenced sample: blood. These TCRs come from a woman in her sixties or seventies in good health. Both conserved end residues are part of each CDR3. The D gene is left open where the match is weak. Only part of the rows carry a size: once, few, many, or a class if the clone is expanded.

CDR3 protein: CASSQDWAEETQYF
CDR3 DNA: TGCGCCAGCAGCCAAGATTGGGCAGAAGAGACCCAGTACTTC
CDR3 length: 14
clone size: once
J gene: TRBJ2-5
V gene: TRBV4-3
D gene: .

CDR3 protein: CASSFMGGTNCGYTF
CDR3 DNA: TGTGCCAGCAGTTTTATGGGGGGAACTAACTGTGGCTACACCTTC
CDR3 length: 15
clone size: once
J gene: TRBJ1-2
V gene: TRBV12-3/TRBV12-4
D gene: .

CDR3 protein: CSAWTGGDEAFF
CDR3 DNA: TGCAGTGCCTGGACAGGGGGCGATGAAGCTTTCTTT
CDR3 length: 12
clone size: .
J gene: TRBJ1-1
V gene: TRBV20-1
D gene: TRBD1

CDR3 protein: CASSLEGARYSPLHF
CDR3 DNA: TGTGCCAGCAGCTTAGAGGGGGCGCGATATTCACCCCTCCACTTT
CDR3 length: 15
clone size: .
J gene: TRBJ1-6
V gene: TRBV7-2
D gene: TRBD1

CDR3 protein: CASSTLSGRQNQPQHF
CDR3 DNA: TGTGCCAGCAGCACCCTCTCGGGACGTCAAAATCAGCCCCAGCATTTT
CDR3 length: 16
clone size: .
J gene: TRBJ1-5
V gene: TRBV7-2
D gene: .

CDR3 protein: CSAPDRAYNEQYF
CDR3 DNA: TGCAGTGCTCCCGACAGGGCCTACAATGAGCAGTACTTC
CDR3 length: 13
clone size: .
J gene: TRBJ2-5
V gene: TRBV20-1
D gene: TRBD1

CDR3 protein: CASSMTASYEQYF
CDR3 DNA: TGTGCCAGTAGTATGACAGCGTCCTACGAGCAGTACTTC
CDR3 length: 13
clone size: .
J gene: TRBJ2-7
V gene: TRBV19
D gene: .

CDR3 protein: CASSQHRAGSGKDNEQFF
CDR3 DNA: TGCGCCAGCAGCCAACATCGCGCAGGTAGCGGGAAGGACAATGAGCAGTTCTTC
CDR3 length: 18
clone size: .
J gene: TRBJ2-1
V gene: TRBV4-3
D gene: TRBD2

CDR3 protein: CAWSRTGGNQPQHF
CDR3 DNA: TGTGCCTGGAGCCGGACAGGGGGCAATCAGCCCCAGCATTTT
CDR3 length: 14
clone size: .
J gene: TRBJ1-5
V gene: TRBV30
D gene: TRBD1

CDR3 protein: CASSHLGLAANNEQFF
CDR3 DNA: TGTGCCAGCAGCCATTTGGGCCTAGCGGCGAACAATGAGCAGTTCTTC
CDR3 length: 16
clone size: few
J gene: TRBJ2-1
V gene: TRBV4-2
D gene: TRBD2

CDR3 protein: CASQIGGYSPLHF
CDR3 DNA: TGTGCCAGCCAAATCGGTGGTTATTCACCCCTCCACTTT
CDR3 length: 13
clone size: .
J gene: TRBJ1-6
V gene: TRBV6-1
D gene: .

CDR3 protein: CASSQRGRLDEQYF
CDR3 DNA: TGCGCCAGCAGCCAGAGAGGCCGTCTAGACGAGCAGTACTTC
CDR3 length: 14
clone size: .
J gene: TRBJ2-7
V gene: TRBV4-1
D gene: .

CDR3 protein: CASRGQGARYEQYF
CDR3 DNA: TGTGCCAGCAGGGGACAGGGGGCGCGTTACGAGCAGTACTTC
CDR3 length: 14
clone size: .
J gene: TRBJ2-7
V gene: TRBV6-6
D gene: TRBD1

CDR3 protein: CSVESVQETQFF
CDR3 DNA: TGCAGCGTTGAATCGGTTCAAGAGACCCAGTTCTTC
CDR3 length: 12
clone size: .
J gene: TRBJ2-1
V gene: TRBV29-1
D gene: .

CDR3 protein: CASSLQFRGANVLTF
CDR3 DNA: TGTGCCAGCAGTTTACAGTTCCGTGGGGCCAACGTCCTGACTTTC
CDR3 length: 15
clone size: .
J gene: TRBJ2-6
V gene: TRBV27
D gene: .

CDR3 protein: CATSVVGTGKETQYF
CDR3 DNA: TGTGCCACCAGTGTTGTTGGGACGGGGAAAGAGACCCAGTACTTC
CDR3 length: 15
clone size: .
J gene: TRBJ2-5
V gene: TRBV24-1
D gene: .

CDR3 protein: CASSFPHSSYNEQFF
CDR3 DNA: TGTGCCAGCAGTTTCCCCCACAGCTCCTACAATGAGCAGTTCTTC
CDR3 length: 15
clone size: .
J gene: TRBJ2-1
V gene: TRBV27
D gene: .

CDR3 protein: CSARGARSQETQYF
CDR3 DNA: TGCAGTGCTAGAGGGGCACGGTCCCAAGAGACCCAGTACTTC
CDR3 length: 14
clone size: .
J gene: TRBJ2-5
V gene: TRBV20-1
D gene: .

CDR3 protein: CIGLALVDSYNSPPHF
CDR3 DNA: TGCATCGGACTCGCCCTCGTAGACTCCTATAATTCACCCCCCCACTTT
CDR3 length: 16
clone size: .
J gene: TRBJ1-6
V gene: TRBV29-1
D gene: .

CDR3 protein: CSAREGPFTDTQYF
CDR3 DNA: TGCAGTGCTAGAGAAGGGCCGTTCACAGATACGCAGTATTTT
CDR3 length: 14
clone size: .
J gene: TRBJ2-3
V gene: TRBV20-1
D gene: .

CDR3 protein: CASSELPSGSTDTQYF
CDR3 DNA: TGTGCCAGCAGTGAATTACCTAGCGGAAGCACAGATACGCAGTATTTT
CDR3 length: 16
clone size: .
J gene: TRBJ2-3
V gene: TRBV2
D gene: TRBD2

CDR3 protein: CASRMGQKETQYF
CDR3 DNA: TGCGCCAGCAGAATGGGACAGAAAGAGACCCAGTACTTC
CDR3 length: 13
clone size: few
J gene: TRBJ2-5
V gene: TRBV5-1
D gene: TRBD1

CDR3 protein: CASSYTGDQPQHF
CDR3 DNA: TGTGCCAGCAGTTATACAGGGGATCAGCCCCAGCATTTT
CDR3 length: 13
clone size: few
J gene: TRBJ1-5
V gene: TRBV6-5
D gene: TRBD1

CDR3 protein: CSASPGTRGYNEQFF
CDR3 DNA: TGCAGTGCAAGTCCCGGGACTAGAGGGTACAATGAGCAGTTCTTC
CDR3 length: 15
clone size: .
J gene: TRBJ2-1
V gene: TRBV20-1
D gene: TRBD2

CDR3 protein: CSAGRNTEAFF
CDR3 DNA: TGCAGCGCCGGTCGAAACACTGAAGCTTTCTTT
CDR3 length: 11
clone size: .
J gene: TRBJ1-1
V gene: TRBV29-1
D gene: .

CDR3 protein: CAWSPGQGRSGYTF
CDR3 DNA: TGTGCCTGGAGCCCTGGACAGGGCAGGAGTGGCTACACCTTC
CDR3 length: 14
clone size: .
J gene: TRBJ1-2
V gene: TRBV30
D gene: TRBD1

CDR3 protein: CASSNTAHSLPRNHQPQHF
CDR3 DNA: TGTGCCAGCAGCAACACAGCGCACAGTCTCCCAAGAAACCATCAGCCCCAGCATTTT
CDR3 length: 19
clone size: .
J gene: TRBJ1-5
V gene: TRBV21-1
D gene: .

CDR3 protein: CASSLAGHPYGYTF
CDR3 DNA: TGCGCCAGCAGCTTGGCAGGGCATCCCTATGGCTACACCTTC
CDR3 length: 14
clone size: .
J gene: TRBJ1-2
V gene: TRBV5-1
D gene: .

CDR3 protein: CSAQRTGRGETQYF
CDR3 DNA: TGCAGTGCGCAACGGACAGGGAGAGGGGAGACCCAGTACTTC
CDR3 length: 14
clone size: .
J gene: TRBJ2-5
V gene: TRBV20-1
D gene: TRBD1

CDR3 protein: CACSGGDQETQYF
CDR3 DNA: TGTGCCTGCAGCGGCGGGGACCAAGAGACCCAGTACTTC
CDR3 length: 13
clone size: once
J gene: TRBJ2-5
V gene: TRBV5-4
D gene: .

CDR3 protein: CASSDQGLGQPQHF
CDR3 DNA: TGTGCCAGCAGTGATCAGGGACTTGGTCAGCCCCAGCATTTT
CDR3 length: 14
clone size: .
J gene: TRBJ1-5
V gene: TRBV2
D gene: .

CDR3 protein: CASSDHTSANTDTQYF
CDR3 DNA: TGTGCCAGCAGCGACCACACTAGCGCCAACACAGATACGCAGTATTTT
CDR3 length: 16
clone size: few
J gene: TRBJ2-3
V gene: TRBV9
D gene: TRBD2

CDR3 protein: CSVVPGNTEAFF
CDR3 DNA: TGCAGCGTTGTTCCGGGGAACACTGAAGCTTTCTTT
CDR3 length: 12
clone size: once
J gene: TRBJ1-1
V gene: TRBV29-1
D gene: .

CDR3 protein: CASSPGVAAGNNEQFF
CDR3 DNA: TGTGCCAGCAGTCCCGGGGTTGCGGCGGGTAACAATGAGCAGTTCTTC
CDR3 length: 16
clone size: .
J gene: TRBJ2-1
V gene: TRBV28
D gene: .

CDR3 protein: CSARKETARNSPLHF
CDR3 DNA: TGCAGTGCTAGGAAGGAGACAGCGAGAAATTCACCCCTCCACTTT
CDR3 length: 15
clone size: .
J gene: TRBJ1-6
V gene: TRBV20-1
D gene: .

CDR3 protein: CASSQEGGAGYGYTF
CDR3 DNA: TGCGCCAGCAGCCAAGAGGGGGGGGCCGGGTATGGCTACACCTTC
CDR3 length: 15
clone size: .
J gene: TRBJ1-2
V gene: TRBV4-1
D gene: .

CDR3 protein: CASSLRAVEQYF
CDR3 DNA: TGTGCCAGCAGCTTACGGGCAGTTGAGCAGTACTTC
CDR3 length: 12
clone size: few
J gene: TRBJ2-5
V gene: TRBV13
D gene: .

CDR3 protein: CASSESVMQFHVRNTEAFF
CDR3 DNA: TGTGCCAGCAGTGAATCCGTCATGCAATTCCATGTTCGGAACACTGAAGCTTTCTTT
CDR3 length: 19
clone size: .
J gene: TRBJ1-1
V gene: TRBV25-1
D gene: .

CDR3 protein: CASSPLPFGDDEQYF
CDR3 DNA: TGTGCCAGCTCACCTCTCCCCTTCGGGGATGACGAGCAGTACTTC
CDR3 length: 15
clone size: .
J gene: TRBJ2-7
V gene: TRBV18
D gene: .

CDR3 protein: CASKKASANTGELFF
CDR3 DNA: TGTGCCAGCAAAAAGGCTAGCGCGAACACCGGGGAGCTGTTTTTT
CDR3 length: 15
clone size: .
J gene: TRBJ2-2
V gene: TRBV6-5
D gene: .

CDR3 protein: CSARWAYSTTDTQYF
CDR3 DNA: TGCAGTGCTAGATGGGCTTATAGCACCACAGATACGCAGTATTTT
CDR3 length: 15
clone size: .
J gene: TRBJ2-3
V gene: TRBV20-1
D gene: .

CDR3 protein: CASSLGQGRYTDTQYF
CDR3 DNA: TGTGCCAGCAGCTTAGGACAGGGCCGATACACAGATACGCAGTATTTT
CDR3 length: 16
clone size: .
J gene: TRBJ2-3
V gene: TRBV7-9
D gene: TRBD1

CDR3 protein: CASRPDRGLNEKLFF
CDR3 DNA: TGTGCCAGCAGACCTGACAGGGGGCTCAATGAAAAACTGTTTTTT
CDR3 length: 15
clone size: .
J gene: TRBJ1-4
V gene: TRBV7-9
D gene: TRBD1

CDR3 protein: CASSPRQAGVNNEQYF
CDR3 DNA: TGTGCCAGCAGCCCTAGGCAAGCGGGAGTAAATAATGAGCAGTACTTC
CDR3 length: 16
clone size: .
J gene: TRBJ2-7
V gene: TRBV12-3/TRBV12-4
D gene: TRBD2

CDR3 protein: CASSINTAYQETQYF
CDR3 DNA: TGTGCCAGCAGCATTAATACAGCGTACCAAGAGACCCAGTACTTC
CDR3 length: 15
clone size: once
J gene: TRBJ2-5
V gene: TRBV9
D gene: .

CDR3 protein: CASGGLSSSYNEQFF
CDR3 DNA: TGTGCCAGCGGGGGACTGTCGAGCTCCTACAATGAGCAGTTCTTC
CDR3 length: 15
clone size: few
J gene: TRBJ2-1
V gene: TRBV2
D gene: .

CDR3 protein: CASSEAGLNEQYF
CDR3 DNA: TGTGCCAGCAGTGAAGCGGGGCTCAATGAGCAGTACTTC
CDR3 length: 13
clone size: .
J gene: TRBJ2-5
V gene: TRBV6-1
D gene: .

CDR3 protein: CASSYLAASYEQYF
CDR3 DNA: TGTGCCAGCAGTTACCTAGCGGCCTCCTACGAGCAGTACTTC
CDR3 length: 14
clone size: few
J gene: TRBJ2-7
V gene: TRBV6-2/TRBV6-3
D gene: TRBD2

CDR3 protein: CAINVHCLREGGDPYNEQFF
CDR3 DNA: TGTGCCATCAATGTCCACTGTCTCAGGGAGGGGGGAGACCCTTACAATGAGCAGTTCTTC
CDR3 length: 20
clone size: few
J gene: TRBJ2-1
V gene: TRBV10-3
D gene: .

CDR3 protein: CATRSTTKETQYF
CDR3 DNA: TGTGCCACCAGATCAACTACCAAAGAGACCCAGTACTTC
CDR3 length: 13
clone size: .
J gene: TRBJ2-5
V gene: TRBV24-1
D gene: .

CDR3 protein: CASSSSLRRYEQYF
CDR3 DNA: TGTGCCAGCAGCTCCAGTTTGCGACGTTACGAGCAGTACTTC
CDR3 length: 14
clone size: .
J gene: TRBJ2-7
V gene: TRBV7-2
D gene: .

CDR3 protein: CATSESGQGADEQYF
CDR3 DNA: TGTGCCACCAGTGAGTCGGGACAGGGGGCCGACGAGCAGTACTTC
CDR3 length: 15
clone size: .
J gene: TRBJ2-7
V gene: TRBV24-1
D gene: TRBD1

CDR3 protein: CASSLRPGGRNEQYF
CDR3 DNA: TGTGCCAGCAGCCTCAGGCCAGGCGGTAGAAACGAGCAGTACTTC
CDR3 length: 15
clone size: .
J gene: TRBJ2-7
V gene: TRBV9
D gene: .

CDR3 protein: CASSRQREGRETQYF
CDR3 DNA: TGTGCCAGCAGCCGCCAGCGGGAGGGCCGAGAGACCCAGTACTTC
CDR3 length: 15
clone size: many
J gene: TRBJ2-5
V gene: TRBV9
D gene: TRBD2

CDR3 protein: CASAEAGPYEQYF
CDR3 DNA: TGTGCCAGTGCCGAAGCGGGACCCTACGAGCAGTACTTC
CDR3 length: 13
clone size: .
J gene: TRBJ2-7
V gene: TRBV28
D gene: TRBD2

CDR3 protein: CSATGQSPRAFF
CDR3 DNA: TGCAGTGCTACCGGACAGTCGCCTAGAGCTTTCTTT
CDR3 length: 12
clone size: .
J gene: TRBJ1-1
V gene: TRBV20-1
D gene: .

CDR3 protein: CASKDSLGRANVLTF
CDR3 DNA: TGTGCCAGCAAGGATTCCCTCGGTAGGGCCAACGTCCTGACTTTC
CDR3 length: 15
clone size: .
J gene: TRBJ2-6
V gene: TRBV28
D gene: .